This T cell receptor beta chain is from a study of CD8+ T cells in alopecia areata. Overall study: Treated patients swallowed 5 to 10 mg of oral tofacitinib twice daily. Study-wide findings and caveats: TCR sharing across patients was less clear than in mice, possibly HLA-related. Especially in alopecia totalis/universalis, lesional scalp showed greater clonality than normal scalp did.

Lesional scalp punch biopsies and peripheral blood came from alopecia areata patients. CDR1 and CDR2 from the germline V gene are ENHRY and SYGVKD. CDR3 size: 16 residues. The V gene end was trimmed by 4 bases and the J gene end by 5 bases; junction bases not matched to a gene: 12. This clone has a handful of counts. Its cognate antigen is unknown. After isolation, RNA underwent reverse transcription to generate cDNA as the sequencing template. Method: immunoSEQ multiplex PCR; TCRdb's copy keeps in-frame clones and lacks some. The sample shows 90,000 to 150,000 clones, 35% to 40% of them seen only once.

The source material was CD4+ T cells sorted from blood. The receptor was derived from a human donor with alopecia areata. V usage is TRBV10-3 and J usage is TRBJ2-5, with 8 bases matching TRBD1. Written as DNA, the CDR3 is TGTGCCATCAGTGTGGGGGGCGACAGGGGTCGGGAGACCCAGTACTTC. Translated: CAISVGGDRGRETQYF.